One and the same sample provided the 28 T cell receptor beta chains below, sequenced in a study of pediatric ulcerative colitis (dated by TCRdb to between 2019 and 2020). Library method: the immunoSEQ multiplex PCR assay. TCRdb obtained this table from immuneACCESS and retained in-frame rearrangements with V and J assigned. These tables miss some clones; where compared with another copy, unresolved V genes account for less than half of the shortfall, and the remainder is unexplained. In all, the sample holds some 35,000 clones, and about 81% of those were seen once. The ten largest clones add up to 0.8% to 1.1% of the sample. One to two pinch biopsies were taken from the rectum for research during colonoscopy. Sequencing was carried out using gut tissue. The receptors originated from a boy between 10 and 17 years old with mild ulcerative colitis.

J is TRBJ2-1 and V is TRBV29-1, with D perhaps matching TRBD1 (6 bases). V was pared by 7 bases and J by 7 bases, with 20 bases between. Germline lookup yields CDR1 SQVTM and CDR2 ANQGSEA. This CDR3 spans 14 amino acids. The CDR3 nucleotides read TGCAGCGCCGCACAGGCCTTGGGGGCTAATGAGCAGTTCTTC. Its translation is CSAAQALGANEQFF.

The CDR3 reads CASRHRPQGANNEAFF. In nucleotides, the CDR3 is TGTGCCAGTAGGCATCGCCCACAGGGGGCTAATAATGAAGCTTTCTTT. The V gene is TRBV19, the J gene TRBJ1-1; 9 bases are a match to TRBD1. The CDR3 extends over 16 amino acids. Looked up from germline, CDR1 is LNHDA and CDR2 is SQIVND (reference sequence). V lost 6 bases and J lost 7; bases outside the gene matches: 15.

This chain joins TRBV4-1 and TRBJ2-1, with D perhaps matching TRBD1 (6 bases). Trimming cost V 4 bases and J 7 bases, with 8 bases left between them. Germline V CDR1 and CDR2: MGHRA, YSYEKL. CDR3 size: 12 residues. The CDR3 is CASSPTGNEQFF. Here the CDR3 DNA reads TGCGCCAGCAGCCCGACAGGTAATGAGCAGTTCTTC.

This clone was detected only once. The chain has TRBV6-1 and TRBJ2-1; the D is unclear. Germline lookup yields CDR1 MNHNS and CDR2 SASEGT. V shed 6 bases and J shed 0 bases, with 9 bases lying between them. This CDR3 spans 14 amino acids. CDR3: CASRESISYNEQFF. In nucleotides, the CDR3 is TGTGCCAGCAGGGAATCAATCTCCTACAATGAGCAGTTCTTC.

V is TRBV5-8 and J is TRBJ2-3; D uncertain. V was shortened by 4 bases and J by 4 bases, with 4 bases between the two germline ends. The CDR3 contains 11 residues. The V gene's germline CDR1 is SGHTS and CDR2 YDEGEE. The CDR3 loop is CASSRPDTQYF. The CDR3 DNA is TGTGCCAGCAGCCGGCCAGATACGCAGTATTTT.

The chain employs TRBV19 and TRBJ2-2; maybe TRBD2 (6 bases). Trimming took off 10 bases at V and 6 bases at J, with 15 bases between the two ends. The CDR3 runs 13 residues. Germline CDR1 and CDR2: LNHDA and SQIVND (reference sequence). The CDR3 bases are TGTGCCACCCCGGGACTTGTGTCCGGGGAGCTGTTTTTT. Its translation is CATPGLVSGELFF.

The V gene is TRBV5-4, the J gene TRBJ2-5, with 9 bases that match TRBD1. Germline V gene lookup returns CDR1 SGHNT and CDR2 YYREEE (reference sequence). The CDR3 extends over 15 amino acids. The V gene end was trimmed by 4 bases and the J gene end by 3 bases; junction bases not matched to a gene: 7. CDR3 amino acids: CASSQDRTGEETQYF. The CDR3 nucleotides read TGTGCCAGCAGCCAGGATCGGACAGGGGAAGAGACCCAGTACTTC.

This clone occurred a few times. The gene calls are TRBV10-2 and TRBJ1-2, with D tentatively TRBD1 (5 bases). The germline V gene encodes CDR1 WSHSY and CDR2 SAAADI. The CDR3 sequence is 13 residues long. V was clipped by 10 bases and J by 3 bases, with 15 bases between them. The CDR3 region is CATRTDSHYGYTF. The CDR3 DNA is TGCGCCACTAGGACCGACAGCCACTATGGCTACACCTTC.

Here the CDR3 reads CASSDNTGELFF. The CDR3 region has the DNA TGTGCCAGCAGTGACAACACCGGGGAGCTGTTTTTT. V usage is TRBV6-4 and J usage is TRBJ2-2; D is uncertain. The CDR3 is 12 amino acids. The germline V gene encodes CDR1 MRHNA and CDR2 SNTAGT. Deletions cut 2 bases from V and 2 bases from J, with 0 bases between.

This rearrangement joins TRBV6-4 to TRBJ2-3, with TRBD2 matching 11 bases. Germline loops: CDR1 MRHNA, CDR2 SNTAGT. J lost 1 base, V lost 4 bases, and 1 base had no gene match. This CDR3 is 15 amino acids long. In DNA form, the CDR3 reads TGTGCCAGCAGTGCACTAGCGGGGGGCACAGATACGCAGTATTTT. Amino acids: CASSALAGGTDTQYF.

The CDR3 DNA reads TGCGCCAGCAGCCTAGGGACAGGGCGGTCACCCCTCCACTTT. It is translated as CASSLGTGRSPLHF. The rearrangement links TRBV5-1 to TRBJ1-6; 9 bases fit TRBD1. V shed 4 bases and J 10 bases; nucleotides not matched to a gene: 6. Germline V gene lookup returns CDR1 SGHRS and CDR2 YFSETQ. The CDR3 sequence is 14 residues long.

The chain carries TRBV4-1 and TRBJ2-3; tentatively, D is TRBD2 (5 bases). The CDR3 runs to 13 residues. V dropped 2 bases and J dropped 6 bases, with 9 bases sitting between them. Looked up from germline, CDR1 is MGHRA and CDR2 is YSYEKL. The CDR3 loop reads CASSQLAGDTQYF. In DNA, the CDR3 is TGCGCCAGCAGCCAACTAGCCGGCGATACGCAGTATTTT.

J is TRBJ2-7 and V is TRBV5-1, with 11 bases lining up with TRBD2. The CDR3 length is 14 residues. CDR1 and CDR2 (germline): SGHRS, YFSETQ. J gave up 3 bases and V 3 bases, and 2 bases lay outside the gene matches. CDR3 in DNA: TGCGCCAGCAGCTCCACTAGCGGGGGCTACGAGCAGTACTTC. Amino acid sequence: CASSSTSGGYEQYF.

The J gene is TRBJ2-5, the V gene TRBV5-8; D gene ambiguous. CDR3 size: 11 residues. Germline V gene lookup returns CDR1 SGHTS and CDR2 YDEGEE. The V end was cut by 7 bases, the J end by 4 bases, with 8 bases between. The CDR3 protein is CASRIRETQYF. The CDR3 DNA reads as TGTGCCAGCCGAATACGAGAGACCCAGTACTTC.

With respect to this clone: Its ends do not fully match the called genes, so a read error is possible. The chain links TRBV9 to TRBJ2-5, with D perhaps TRBD2 (5 bases). Germline lookup yields CDR1 SGDLS and CDR2 YYNGEE. This CDR3 contains 12 residues. The CDR3 sequence is CASSVGSSPLNF. In DNA, the CDR3 is TGTGCCAGCAGCGTTGGGAGTAGCCCACTTAACTTC.

The gene calls are TRBV5-4 and TRBJ2-6; tentative D call: TRBD2 (5 bases). V lost 4 bases and J lost 0, with 8 bases in between. Germline lookup yields CDR1 SGHNT and CDR2 YYREEE (reference sequence). The CDR3 consists of 15 residues. The CDR3 bases are TGTGCCAGCAGCCGGGGAGTCTCTGGGGCCAACGTCCTGACTTTC. This gives the protein CASSRGVSGANVLTF.

The chain links TRBV7-9 to TRBJ2-1; TRBD1 agrees at 9 bases. The junction had 6 bases not matched to a gene; V was cut back by 5 bases and J by 10 bases. CDR3 length: 13 amino acids. CDR1 is SEHNR and CDR2 is FQNEAQ in the germline V gene (reference sequence). The CDR3 DNA sequence: TGTGCCAGCAGCCCACAGGGGGCAAAAGAGCAGTTCTTC. It encodes CASSPQGAKEQFF.

The rearrangement uses TRBV5-1 and TRBJ2-1; the D is unclear. The CDR3 sequence is 14 residues long. V gave up 1 base and J gave up 6 bases, with 11 bases separating them. Germline V lookup: CDR1 SGHRS, CDR2 YFSETQ. CDR3 sequence (DNA): TGCGCCAGCAGCTTGTACGTGAGTCCCAATGAGCAGTTCTTC. Its translation: CASSLYVSPNEQFF.

V is TRBV9 and J is TRBJ1-2; no reliable D call. Looked up from germline, CDR1 is SGDLS and CDR2 is YYNGEE. The CDR3 has 14 amino acids. Trimming pared 4 bases from V and 0 bases from J, leaving 10 bases between. The CDR3 DNA reads TGTGCCAGCAGCCCGGCCGCAGCTAACTATGGCTACACCTTC. This translates into CASSPAAANYGYTF.

The chain recombines TRBV14 with TRBJ2-4, with 7 positions matching TRBD2. Unmatched junction bases numbered 6, after V lost 4 bases and J lost 6 bases. CDR1 SGHDN and CDR2 FVKESK come from the germline V gene. The CDR3 runs 14 residues. CDR3 loop: CASSPLGGGNIQYF. CDR3 bases: TGTGCCAGCAGCCCCTTGGGGGGGGGAAACATTCAGTACTTC.

The chain uses TRBV6-1 and TRBJ2-7, with D possibly being TRBD2 (5 bases). Trimming cost V 7 bases and J 0 bases, with 13 bases left between them. Germline CDR1 reads MNHNS; CDR2 reads SASEGT. The CDR3 consists of 14 residues. In nucleotides, the CDR3 is TGTGCCAGCAACGGACGGGCGGGCTCCTACGAGCAGTACTTC. Translating gives CASNGRAGSYEQYF.

The rearrangement uses TRBV5-8 and TRBJ2-3; 8 positions match TRBD2. The CDR3 is 13 residues long. CDR1 and CDR2 from the germline V gene are SGHTS and YDEGEE. Here the CDR3 DNA reads TGTGCTAGCGGGGCTAGCGTTGCGGATACGCAGTATTTT. The encoded protein is CASGASVADTQYF.

V usage is TRBV2 and J usage is TRBJ1-2, with no clear D. Germline V gene data show CDR1 as SNHLY and CDR2 as FYNNEI. This CDR3 contains 12 residues. V was cut by 6 bases and J by 3 bases, with 8 bases left in between. Here the CDR3 reads CASREEDYGYTF. The CDR3 nucleotides are TGTGCCAGCAGAGAGGAGGACTATGGCTACACCTTC.

This sequence joins TRBV6-4 and TRBJ2-1; D is uncertain. Trimming left V 0 bases short and J 6 bases short, with 9 bases between. Per germline, CDR1 MRHNA and CDR2 SNTAGT. The CDR3 totals 14 residues. The CDR3 loop is CASSDSIELNEQFF. DNA of the CDR3: TGTGCCAGCAGTGACTCGATTGAACTCAATGAGCAGTTCTTC.

This chain links TRBV6-6 with TRBJ1-2; D gene ambiguous. In germline, CDR1 is MNHNY, CDR2 SVGAGI (reference sequence). This CDR3 region has 14 residues. V was shortened by 5 bases and J by 4 bases, with 14 bases between the two germline ends. The DNA of the CDR3 is TGTGCCAGCAGTCAAACAGAGTCCGCCTATGGCTACACCTTC. Translating it yields CASSQTESAYGYTF.

This chain links TRBV5-1 with TRBJ2-7, with TRBD1 matching 9 bases. Germline V gives CDR1 SGHRS, CDR2 YFSETQ. There are 14 residues in the CDR3. The ends lost 2 bases at V and 4 bases at J; junction bases unmatched: 4. As DNA, the CDR3 is TGCGCCAGCAGCTTCGGGACAGGGCTATACGAGCAGTACTTC. It yields the protein CASSFGTGLYEQYF.

The chain combines TRBV5-6 with TRBJ1-1; TRBD1 agrees at 9 bases. J gave up 3 bases and V 2 bases, and 5 bases lay outside the gene matches. The CDR3 contains 15 residues. CDR1 and CDR2 from the germline V gene are SGHDT and YYEEEE. The CDR3 bases are TGTGCCAGCAGCTTACAGGGGGCCCCGTACACTGAAGCTTTCTTT. Translating gives CASSLQGAPYTEAFF.

The chain joins TRBV21-1 to TRBJ2-4; the table's D call TRBD1 went unverified against the DNA. TRBV21-1 is an annotated pseudogene. This CDR3 spans 15 amino acids. CDR3 sequence reads: CASSKGTGAKNIQYF. CDR3 sequence (DNA): TGTGCCAGCAGCAAAGGGACAGGGGCCAAAAACATTCAGTACTTC.